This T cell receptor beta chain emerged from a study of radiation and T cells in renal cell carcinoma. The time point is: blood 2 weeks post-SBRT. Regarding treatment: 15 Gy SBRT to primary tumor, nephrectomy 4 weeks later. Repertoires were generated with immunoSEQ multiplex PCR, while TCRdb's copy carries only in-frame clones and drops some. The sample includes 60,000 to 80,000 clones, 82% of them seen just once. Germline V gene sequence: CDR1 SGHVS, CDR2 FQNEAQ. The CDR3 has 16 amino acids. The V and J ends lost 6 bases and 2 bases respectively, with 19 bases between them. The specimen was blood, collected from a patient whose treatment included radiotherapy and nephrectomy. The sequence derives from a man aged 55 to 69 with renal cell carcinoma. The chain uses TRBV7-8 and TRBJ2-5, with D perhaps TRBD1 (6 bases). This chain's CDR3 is CASSTPRGGVQETQYF. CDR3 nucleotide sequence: TGTGCCAGCAGTACACCCAGGGGTGGGGTTCAAGAGACCCAGTACTTC.